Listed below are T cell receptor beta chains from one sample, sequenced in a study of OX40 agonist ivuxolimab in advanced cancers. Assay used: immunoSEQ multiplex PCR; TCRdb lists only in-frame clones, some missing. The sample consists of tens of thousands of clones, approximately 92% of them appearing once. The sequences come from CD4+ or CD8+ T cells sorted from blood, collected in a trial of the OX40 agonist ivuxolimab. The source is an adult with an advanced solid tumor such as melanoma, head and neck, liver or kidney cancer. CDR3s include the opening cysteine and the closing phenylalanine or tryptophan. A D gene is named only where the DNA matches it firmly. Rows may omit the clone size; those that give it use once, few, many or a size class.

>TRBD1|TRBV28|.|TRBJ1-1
TGTGCCAGCAGTACCACCATTGGACAGGGTCCGCCTGAAGCTTTCTTT
CASSTTIGQGPPEAFF
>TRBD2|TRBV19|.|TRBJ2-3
TGTGCCAGTAGTATAACTAGCGGGAGTACAGATACGCAGTATTTT
CASSITSGSTDTQYF
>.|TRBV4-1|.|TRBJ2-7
TGCGCCAGCAGCCAAGGAGCGTACGAGCAGTACTTC
CASSQGAYEQYF
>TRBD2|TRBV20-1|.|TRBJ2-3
TGCAGTGCGGGAGGGACAGATACGCAGTATTTT
CSAGGTDTQYF
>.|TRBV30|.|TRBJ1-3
TGTGCCTGGGAGGGCTCCGGAAACACCATATATTTT
CAWEGSGNTIYF
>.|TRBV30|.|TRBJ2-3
TGTGCCTGGACAGGGGAGAGCACAGATACGCAGTATTTT
CAWTGESTDTQYF
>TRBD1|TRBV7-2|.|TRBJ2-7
TGTGCCAGCAGCGGGACAGGTCCCTACGAGCAGTACTTC
CASSGTGPYEQYF
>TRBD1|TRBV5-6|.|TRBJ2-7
TGTGCCAGCAGCTTGGGGGACAGGGCCTACGAGCAGTACTTC
CASSLGDRAYEQYF
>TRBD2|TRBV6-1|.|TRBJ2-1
TGTGCCAGCAAACGACTAGCGGGAGTGGTGGATGAGCAGTTCTTC
CASKRLAGVVDEQFF
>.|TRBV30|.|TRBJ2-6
TGTGCCGGAACCCTCGAGGGGCACGGTTCTGGGGCCAACGTCCTGACTTTC
CAGTLEGHGSGANVLTF
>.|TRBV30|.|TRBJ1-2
TGTGCCTGGAGCCTGACCGACAGATCTAACTATGGCTACACCTTC
CAWSLTDRSNYGYTF
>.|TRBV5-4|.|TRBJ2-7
TGTGCCAGCAGCGGGACATCCGAGCAGTACTTC
CASSGTSEQYF
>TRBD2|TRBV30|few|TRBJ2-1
TGTGCCATAAACAGCGGGAGGGGCCCGAATGAGCAGTTCTTC
CAINSGRGPNEQFF
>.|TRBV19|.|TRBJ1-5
TGTGCCAGTACATCCGAGGGATTAGATCAGCCCCAGCATTTT
CASTSEGLDQPQHF
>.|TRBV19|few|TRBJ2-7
TGTGCCAGTAAGGCCGGGAACTTCTACGAGCAGTACTTC
CASKAGNFYEQYF
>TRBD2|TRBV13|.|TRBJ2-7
TGTGCCAGCAGCTTCAAGGGCGGGAGGGCCGAACTCTACGAGCAGTACTTC
CASSFKGGRAELYEQYF
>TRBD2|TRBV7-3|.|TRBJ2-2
TGTGCCAGCGCGGCGGGGGGCTGGAACACCGGGGAGCTGTTTTTT
CASAAGGWNTGELFF
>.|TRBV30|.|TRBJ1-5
TGTGCCTGGAGTGACGGACAGCGCAATCAGCCCCAGCATTTT
CAWSDGQRNQPQHF
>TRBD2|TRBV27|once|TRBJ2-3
TGTGCCAGCAGTTCCCCCGGGACTAGCAGCACAGATACGCAGTATTTT
CASSSPGTSSTDTQYF
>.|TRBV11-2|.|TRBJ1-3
TGTGCCAGCAGCTTAGCAGTCACAGGGTCCTCTGGAAACACCATATATTTT
CASSLAVTGSSGNTIYF
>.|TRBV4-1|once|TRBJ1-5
TGCGCCAGCAGCCAAAACGCGGGGGTTGGCAATCAGCCCCAGCATTTT
CASSQNAGVGNQPQHF
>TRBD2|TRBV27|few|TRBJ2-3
TGTGCCAGCAGTCACTTCCCCCACTATAGCGGGGAGACAGATACGCAGTATTTT
CASSHFPHYSGETDTQYF
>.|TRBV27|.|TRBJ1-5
TGTGCCAGCAGTTTAATAGGTGGGAATCAGCCCCAGCATTTT
CASSLIGGNQPQHF
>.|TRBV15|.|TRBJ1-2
TGTGCCACCAGCAGAGATATGAGTATTTCAGGGGACGGCTACACCTTC
CATSRDMSISGDGYTF
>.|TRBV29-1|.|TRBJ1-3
TGCAGCGTTGGGGTATTGTTCTCAGGGGCAGACTCTGGAAACACCATATATTTT
CSVGVLFSGADSGNTIYF
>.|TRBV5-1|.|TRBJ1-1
TGCGCCAGCAGCTTGGTGGCGCAGGGTGACACTGAAGCTTTCTTT
CASSLVAQGDTEAFF
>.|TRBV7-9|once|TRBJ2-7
TGTGCCAGCAGCTTAGTCTCGGGTAATGAGCAGTACTTC
CASSLVSGNEQYF
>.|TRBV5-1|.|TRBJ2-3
TGCGCCAGCAGCTTGGTCACGGGGGCGCAGTCAGATACGCAGTATTTT
CASSLVTGAQSDTQYF